A selection of T cell receptor beta chains follows, all from one sample in a study of Graves' ophthalmopathy and Graves' hyperthyroidism. TCRdb re-derived calls from the multiplex PCR reads in MiXCR, one entry per CDR3 protein. The sample contains 680,000 or so distinct CDR3 sequences, 22% of which appear only once. The source material was peripheral blood. These receptors were obtained from a woman between 18 and 29 years old with stable Graves' hyperthyroidism. Some clones in this sample may be carry-over from other donors' samples. Both conserved end residues are part of each CDR3. Fields, in order: D gene, clone size, J gene, V gene, CDR3 DNA, CDR3 protein. A D gene is named only where the DNA matches it firmly. A row's size may be missing; if present it is once, few, many or a size class.

TRBD1 | many | TRBJ1-1 | TRBV27 | TGTGCCAGCAGTACCTGGGACAGGGGCGATGAAGCTTTCTTT | CASSTWDRGDEAFF
TRBD1 | few | TRBJ1-5 | TRBV19 | TGTGCCAGTAGCGCCAACAGGGGACACTCTCCCCAGCATTTT | CASSANRGHSPQHF
NA | few | TRBJ2-5 | TRBV3-1 | TGTGCCAGCAGCCAAGGGACAGGACCCGGGGGGACCCAGTACTTC | CASSQGTGPGGTQYF
TRBD1 | NA | TRBJ1-2 | TRBV2 | TGTGCCAGCAGTGAAGATTGGACAGGCCTCCCCAACTATGGCTACACCTTC | CASSEDWTGLPNYGYTF
NA | NA | TRBJ1-1 | TRBV6-4 | TGTGCCAGCAGTGACTCGTACGGGACTGAAGCTTTCTTT | CASSDSYGTEAFF
TRBD1 | NA | TRBJ1-2 | TRBV29-1 | TGCAGCGTAACTTACGGGACAGGCTATGGCTACACCTTC | CSVTYGTGYGYTF
NA | once | TRBJ2-7 | TRBV28 | TGTGCCAGCCGTACCCAGTACGAGCAGTACTTC | CASRTQYEQYF
NA | few | TRBJ2-7 | TRBV6-1 | TGTGCCAGCAGGCGAGGGGACGCTGGATTCTACGAGCAGTACTTC | CASRRGDAGFYEQYF
NA | few | TRBJ2-7 | TRBV19 | TGTGCCAGTAGTATTCTTCGCCGTGGGTCCTACGAGCAGTACTTC | CASSILRRGSYEQYF
NA | NA | TRBJ1-2 | TRBV27 | TGTGCCAGCAGTTATGGGGCCGGTCTCTATGGCTACACCTTC | CASSYGAGLYGYTF
NA | many | TRBJ1-1 | TRBV12-3/TRBV12-4 | TGTGCCAGCAGCCCAGCAGAAAACACTGAAGCTTTCTTT | CASSPAENTEAFF
TRBD2 | many | TRBJ2-4 | TRBV12-3/TRBV12-4 | TGTGCCAGCACCCTCCGGGGGGTGGTCGGAAACATTAAGTACTTC | CASTLRGVVGNIKYF
NA | NA | TRBJ1-1 | TRBV19 | TGTGCCAGTAGTATCAAACCCAACACTGAAGCTTTCTTT | CASSIKPNTEAFF
NA | few | TRBJ1-2 | TRBV19 | TGTGCCAGTAGTGGGCCAGGGATCGGCTATGGCTACACCTTC | CASSGPGIGYGYTF
NA | NA | TRBJ2-5 | TRBV20-1 | TGCAGTGCTCAAGGACGGTTTCAAGAGACCCAGTACTTC | CSAQGRFQETQYF
NA | NA | TRBJ1-2 | TRBV12-3/TRBV12-4 | TGTGCCAGCAGAGTCTCAAGATATGGCTACACCTTC | CASRVSRYGYTF
NA | once | TRBJ1-2 | TRBV15 | TGTGCCACCAGCAGAGATGTAACAGTACTCAACTATGGCTACACCTTC | CATSRDVTVLNYGYTF
NA | few | TRBJ2-5 | TRBV27 | TGTGCCAGCAGTTTTGGGGGGGGCCGTCAAGAGACCCAGTACTTC | CASSFGGGRQETQYF
NA | many | TRBJ2-5 | TRBV10-2 | TGCGCCAGCAGTGATCAGGGTAAAGAGACCCAGTACTTC | CASSDQGKETQYF
NA | NA | TRBJ1-2 | TRBV12-3/TRBV12-4 | TGTGCCAGCAGTCTAAGGCTGTGGGGCTACACCTTC | CASSLRLWGYTF
NA | many | TRBJ1-1 | TRBV6-2/TRBV6-3 | TGTGCCAGCAGTTACGGGCAGCAAAGAGCGAACACTGAAGCTTTCTTT | CASSYGQQRANTEAFF
TRBD2 | NA | TRBJ2-5 | TRBV28 | TGTGCCAGCAGTCCTCACGGAGCGGGGGTTAAACCGGGAGAGACCCAGTACTTC | CASSPHGAGVKPGETQYF
NA | many | TRBJ2-3 | TRBV20-1 | TGCAGTGCTAGGCTACAAGGACCCACAGATACGCAGTATTTT | CSARLQGPTDTQYF
NA | NA | TRBJ1-1 | TRBV2 | TGTGCCAGCAGTGAACAGGGGCGCGAAAAATCTGAAGCTTTCTTT | CASSEQGREKSEAFF
TRBD1 | NA | TRBJ1-2 | TRBV6-2/TRBV6-3 | TGTGCCAGCAGTTACTCGATGGTCGTAGGGACAGGGGAGGGCTATGGCTACACCTTC | CASSYSMVVGTGEGYGYTF
NA | many | TRBJ1-2 | TRBV2 | TGTGCCAGCAGCCTCGAAGACAGTAACTATGGCTACACCTTC | CASSLEDSNYGYTF
NA | many | TRBJ1-2 | TRBV5-1 | TGTGCCAGCAGTTTGGGAGGGAATGGCTACACCTTC | CASSLGGNGYTF
NA | few | TRBJ1-2 | TRBV12-3/TRBV12-4 | TGTGCCAGCACACCAGGGGCATGGTATGGCTACACCTTC | CASTPGAWYGYTF
NA | NA | TRBJ1-6 | TRBV20-1 | TGCAGTGCTAGAGTAAACAGTGTTTCACCCCTCCACTTT | CSARVNSVSPLHF
NA | many | TRBJ1-1 | TRBV2 | TGTGCCAGCACCGGCCTCGAGATTTACACTGAAGCTTTCTTT | CASTGLEIYTEAFF
TRBD2 | many | TRBJ2-7 | TRBV28 | TGTGCCAGCAGTATAGCGGGTGACGGGGACTACGAGCAGTACTTC | CASSIAGDGDYEQYF
NA | many | TRBJ1-1 | TRBV5-1 | TGCGCCAGCAGCTTGAGTAGCACTGAAGCTTTCTTT | CASSLSSTEAFF
NA | NA | TRBJ2-7 | TRBV6-5 | TGTGCCAGCAGTTACTCTCTGTCGGGAGCCCACTACGAGCAGTACTTC | CASSYSLSGAHYEQYF
NA | many | TRBJ2-5 | TRBV7-2 | TGTGCCAGCAGCTTAGACAGGGTCAAAGAGACCCAGTACTTC | CASSLDRVKETQYF
NA | NA | TRBJ2-7 | TRBV12-5 | TGTGCTAGTGGTTTCGGGCTCTACGAGCAGTACTTC | CASGFGLYEQYF
NA | NA | TRBJ2-5 | TRBV7-6 | TGTGCCAGCAGCTTAAGTCCGGGCGGCGAGACCCAGTACTTC | CASSLSPGGETQYF
NA | NA | TRBJ1-2 | TRBV4-1 | TGCGCCAGCAGCCAGACAGCACTTGGCTACACCTTC | CASSQTALGYTF
NA | NA | TRBJ2-5 | TRBV5-1 | TGCGCCAGCAGCTTGGGGGACACCCTCCAAGAGACCCAGTACTTC | CASSLGDTLQETQYF
NA | many | TRBJ1-2 | TRBV6-2/TRBV6-3 | TGTGCCAGCAGTGACATACGAGGCTACACCTTC | CASSDIRGYTF
NA | many | TRBJ1-3 | TRBV11-2 | TGTGCCAGCAGCTTAGTAAGCAGGCCCGACCTCTCTGGAAACACCATATATTTT | CASSLVSRPDLSGNTIYF
NA | many | TRBJ1-2 | TRBV12-3/TRBV12-4 | TGTGCCAGCAAACCAGGGTTCGGCTATGGCTACACCTTC | CASKPGFGYGYTF
NA | many | TRBJ1-5 | TRBV6-5 | TGTGCCAGCAGCCGCGACCAGGGAAGCAATCAGCCCCAGCATTTT | CASSRDQGSNQPQHF
TRBD1 | few | TRBJ2-7 | TRBV15 | TGTGCCACCAGCAGAGGGGGACAGGCGGCCGACGAGCAGTACTTC | CATSRGGQAADEQYF
NA | NA | TRBJ1-6 | TRBV2 | TGTGCCACCTCACCCCGGGTAACCGGAGATTCACCCCTCCACTTT | CATSPRVTGDSPLHF
NA | many | TRBJ1-1 | TRBV2 | TGTGCCAGCAGTGAATGGGCAACCCAGGACACTGAAGCTTTCTTT | CASSEWATQDTEAFF
TRBD1 | many | TRBJ1-1 | TRBV7-2 | TGTGCCAGCAGCGGACGGACAGGATTGAACACTGAAGCTTTCTTT | CASSGRTGLNTEAFF
NA | many | TRBJ1-2 | TRBV2 | TGTGCCAGCAGTGAACTGGGGGGAGGCTATGGCTACACCTTC | CASSELGGGYGYTF
NA | many | TRBJ1-1 | TRBV28 | TGTGCCAGCAGGACAGCGAACACTGAAGCTTTCTTT | CASRTANTEAFF
NA | once | TRBJ1-1 | TRBV7-9 | TGTGCCAGCAGCCCGGGACGCGGACAAGGCCTTCTGAACACTGAAGCTTTCTTT | CASSPGRGQGLLNTEAFF
NA | many | TRBJ2-7 | TRBV29-1 | TGCAGCGTTGAGGGAATTGAGGCTTACGAGCAGTACTTC | CSVEGIEAYEQYF
NA | large | TRBJ2-7 | TRBV15 | TGTGCCACCAGCACCGGGGGACCCTACGAGCAGTACTTC | CATSTGGPYEQYF
NA | NA | TRBJ1-1 | TRBV20-1 | TGCAGTGCCATTTGGGGGGGCGCGAACACTGAAGCTTTCTTT | CSAIWGGANTEAFF
NA | many | TRBJ2-7 | TRBV20-1 | TGCAGTGCTCCGCGGCCAGGGGACCTCTCCTACGAGCAGTACTTC | CSAPRPGDLSYEQYF
NA | many | TRBJ2-5 | TRBV20-1 | TGCAGTGCTAGAGACCAGGGGGAGACCCAGTACTTC | CSARDQGETQYF
NA | many | TRBJ1-2 | TRBV7-9 | TGTGCCAGCAGCTTGGGGCGGCCGGGGAAGTATGGCTACACCTTC | CASSLGRPGKYGYTF
TRBD2 | many | TRBJ2-5 | TRBV15 | TGTGCCACCAGCAGAGGCGGGGGGGGCTTGGAGACCCAGTACTTC | CATSRGGGGLETQYF
TRBD2 | many | TRBJ2-7 | TRBV5-1 | TGCGCCAGCAGCTTCTCTAGCGGGAGTATGTACGAGCAGTACTTC | CASSFSSGSMYEQYF
TRBD1 | few | TRBJ1-3 | TRBV6-1 | TGTGCCAGCGGGGGACAGGGGGCTCCTGGAAACACCATATATTTT | CASGGQGAPGNTIYF
NA | NA | TRBJ1-2 | TRBV12-3/TRBV12-4 | TGTGCCAGCAGTTTTCAGGGTTCGGGCTATGGCTACACCTTC | CASSFQGSGYGYTF